This T cell receptor (beta chain) was obtained from a study of OX40 agonist ivuxolimab in advanced cancers. Study-level findings and limits: Also present in some nonresponders was a low level of normalized T-cell clonal expansion. Mean expanded clone counts were higher in CD8+ than CD4+ T cells.

The repertoire was sequenced with immunoSEQ multiplex PCR; TCRdb's copy has only in-frame clones and lacks some. Seen here are approximately 46,000 clones, approximately 85% observed once, and the top ten hold 18%. At baseline, cycle 4 day 1, and cycle 7 day 1, blood was sampled. In the case of this clone: Its antigen is not identified.

With 2 bases clipped from V and 6 bases from J, the junction kept 4 bases outside the gene matches. The germline gives CDR1 ENHRY, CDR2 SYGVKD. This CDR3 contains 14 residues. Sequenced here: CD4+ or CD8+ T cells sorted from blood, sampled in a trial of the OX40 agonist ivuxolimab. The rearrangement joins TRBV10-3 to TRBJ1-5; 7 bases match TRBD1. This TCR derives from an adult with an advanced solid tumor such as melanoma, head and neck, liver or kidney cancer. Written as DNA, the CDR3 is TGTGCCATCAGTGAGGGGGGACAGTTTCAGCCCCAGCATTTT. Its protein product is CAISEGGQFQPQHF.